These 17 T cell receptor beta chains came from one sample sequenced in a study of identifying expanded T cells in peripheral blood. TCRdb's table, derived via immunoSEQ multiplex PCR, lists solely in-frame clones and lacks some. This sample has approximately 100,000 clones, with more than 70% found just once. The sequenced material came from blood. The receptors come from a person between 18 and 75 years old in good health.

The chain employs TRBV18 and TRBJ2-4; TRBD2 aligns across 7 bases. V lost 2 bases, J lost 3 bases, and 1 base stayed unmatched. This CDR3 is built from 14 residues. The germline CDR1 and CDR2 sequences are KGHSH and LQKENI. The CDR3 protein is CASSPAGDKNIQYF. The CDR3 DNA is TGTGCCAGCTCACCAGCGGGGGACAAAAACATTCAGTACTTC.

CDR3 residues: CASSLGRALGHSPLHF. DNA of the CDR3: TGTGCCAGCAGCTTAGGGAGAGCCCTCGGGCATTCACCCCTCCACTTT. The V call is TRBV7-9, the J call TRBJ1-6; D ambiguous. V dropped 1 base and J dropped 8 bases, with 15 bases sitting between them. Germline V CDR1 and CDR2: SEHNR, FQNEAQ (reference sequence). The CDR3 is made up of 16 amino acids.

This chain connects TRBV5-1 to TRBJ2-7; D gene uncertain. The germline CDR1 and CDR2 sequences are SGHRS and YFSETQ. The CDR3 totals 14 residues. V was cut by 4 bases and J by 0 bases, with 11 bases left in between. The CDR3, as DNA: TGCGCCAGCAGCGTGGGGTATAGCTCCTACGAGCAGTACTTC. Its translation: CASSVGYSSYEQYF.

As DNA, the CDR3 is TGTGCCAGCAGCTTAGGTGTCGGGAGGAACACCGGGGAGCTGTTTTTT. As protein: CASSLGVGRNTGELFF. The gene calls are TRBV7-2 and TRBJ2-2; possible D gene TRBD2, 6 bases. V shed 1 base and J shed 1 base, with 10 bases lying between them. In germline, CDR1 is SGHTA, CDR2 FQGNSA. The CDR3 has 16 amino acids. The full variable domain, in which reference TRBV7-2 and TRBJ2-2 provide the parts outside the CDR3, is GAGVSQSPSNKVTEKGKDVELRCDPISGHTALYWYRQSLGQGLEFLIYFQGNSAPDKSGLPSDRFSAERTGGSVSTLTIQRTQQEDSAVYLCASSLGVGRNTGELFFGEGSRLTVL.

In DNA, the CDR3 is TGTGCCAGCAGTTACGGGACAGGGGGCATGAACACTGAAGCTTTCTTT. Its protein product is CASSYGTGGMNTEAFF. The V gene is TRBV6-5, the J gene TRBJ1-1; 12 bases align to TRBD1. The germline CDR1 and CDR2 sequences are MNHEY and SVGAGI. V dropped 2 bases and J dropped 0; count of bases not matched to a gene: 1. CDR3 length: 16 amino acids.

This chain uses TRBV19 with TRBJ2-3; D assignment may be TRBD1 or TRBD2 (5 bases each). CDR3 length equals 17 residues. The germline V gene has CDR1 LNHDA and CDR2 SQIVND (reference sequence). Trimming took off 6 bases at V and 4 bases at J, with 23 bases between the two ends. The CDR3 coding sequence is TGTGCCAGTAGGCACCGGGGCCGGACTCAATTCGCAGATACGCAGTATTTT. This encodes CASRHRGRTQFADTQYF.

The count of this clone is one. This chain connects TRBV4-1 to TRBJ2-2; 7 bases match TRBD1. The trim removed 6 bases at V and 6 bases at J, leaving 4 bases unmatched. This CDR3 contains 13 residues. In germline, CDR1 is MGHRA, CDR2 YSYEKL. CDR3 bases: TGCGCCAGCAGATCGACAGGGTCCGGGGAGCTGTTTTTT. It translates to CASRSTGSGELFF.

This chain uses TRBV10-2 with TRBJ2-2; D unclear. Germline values: CDR1 WSHSY, CDR2 SAAADI. The CDR3 totals 15 residues. The germline V and J ends were trimmed by 6 bases and 0 bases, with 11 bases remaining between them. CDR3 region: CASRPTGANTGELFF. Here the CDR3 DNA reads TGCGCCAGCAGACCCACCGGCGCGAACACCGGGGAGCTGTTTTTT.

The chain uses TRBV4-3 and TRBJ1-2; TRBD1 matches 8 bases. CDR1 is LGHNA, CDR2 YSLEER, per germline. V dropped 0 bases and J dropped 5; count of bases not matched to a gene: 8. The CDR3 loop spans 16 amino acids. DNA of the CDR3: TGCGCCAGCAGCCAAGAAGAAGGGACAGGAGGTTATGGCTACACCTTC. It yields the protein CASSQEEGTGGYGYTF.

The chain recombines TRBV19 with TRBJ2-2, with 8 bases identical to TRBD1. Germline-derived CDR1 and CDR2 are LNHDA and SQIVND (reference sequence). V shed 5 bases, J shed 4 bases, and the junction held 3 bases outside the gene matches. This CDR3 contains 14 residues. CDR3 DNA sequence: TGTGCCAGTAGTCACAGGGGGGCCACCGGGGAGCTGTTTTTT. It is translated as CASSHRGATGELFF.

The J gene is TRBJ2-1, the V gene TRBV7-6; 8 nucleotides line up with TRBD2. The CDR3 loop spans 15 amino acids. Germline loops: CDR1 SGHVS, CDR2 FNYEAQ. With V trimmed by 3 bases and J by 7 bases, 8 bases remained unmatched. As DNA, the CDR3 is TGTGCCAGCAGCTTCGGGAGGGCCTTCGGGAATGAGCAGTTCTTC. Protein product: CASSFGRAFGNEQFF. Drawing the rest from reference TRBV7-6 and TRBJ2-1, the complete variable domain is GAGVSQSPRYKVTKRGQDVALRCDPISGHVSLYWYRQALGQGPEFLTYFNYEAQQDKSGLPNDRFSAERPEGSISTLTIQRTEQRDSAMYRCASSFGRAFGNEQFFGPGTRLTVL.

This rearrangement joins TRBV5-6 to TRBJ2-4, with 8 bases aligning to TRBD2. V gave up 1 base and J gave up 7 bases; unmatched junction bases: 7. This CDR3 comprises 15 residues. The germline gives CDR1 SGHDT, CDR2 YYEEEE. CDR3 region: CASSLLTSDGNIQYF. CDR3 coding DNA: TGTGCCAGCAGCTTGTTGACTAGCGATGGTAACATTCAGTACTTC.

The chain employs TRBV10-3 and TRBJ2-1, with 15 bases lining up with TRBD2. The trim removed 5 bases at V and 3 bases at J, leaving 5 bases unmatched. Germline CDR1 reads ENHRY; CDR2 reads SYGVKD. The CDR3 loop spans 17 amino acids. The CDR3 DNA is TGTGCCATCAGTAAAGGACTAGCGGGGGGGGACTACAATGAGCAGTTCTTC. This gives the protein CAISKGLAGGDYNEQFF.

This clone has more than one count but fewer than ten. CDR3 in DNA: TGTGCCAGCAGCCGGACAGGGAATGGCTACACCTTC. It codes for CASSRTGNGYTF. This sequence joins TRBV5-4 and TRBJ1-2; 8 bases are shared with TRBD1. CDR3 length: 12 residues. J gave up 6 bases and V 4 bases, and 2 bases lay outside the gene matches. The V gene's germline CDR1 is SGHNT and CDR2 YYREEE (reference sequence).

The chain carries TRBV13 and TRBJ2-1; 9 nucleotides agree with TRBD2. Germline V gene sequence: CDR1 PRHDT, CDR2 FYEKMQ (reference sequence). CDR3 length equals 15 residues. Trimming removed 5 bases from V and 1 base from J; junction bases left unmatched: 3. Here the CDR3 reads CASSLSGGSYNEQFF. CDR3 in DNA: TGTGCCAGCAGCCTCAGCGGGGGGTCCTACAATGAGCAGTTCTTC.

The chain joins TRBV27 to TRBJ2-4; no firm D call. The ends were cut back, 5 bases at V and 5 bases at J, with 16 bases in the middle. This CDR3 is built from 15 residues. CDR1 is MNHEY, CDR2 SMNVEV, per germline (reference sequence). The CDR3 is CASSKTISGENIQYF. The CDR3 bases are TGTGCCAGCAGTAAGACGATAAGTGGTGAAAACATTCAGTACTTC.

V gene TRBV4-3 combines with J gene TRBJ2-1, with D tentatively TRBD2 (5 bases). The CDR3 is 14 amino acids. Deletions cut 1 base from V and 9 bases from J, with 13 bases between. Germline CDR1 is LGHNA and CDR2 is YSLEER. The CDR3 sequence: CASSQVYGVSEQFF. CDR3 nucleotides: TGCGCCAGCAGCCAAGTTTACGGGGTGAGTGAGCAGTTCTTC.